The entry that follows covers one T cell receptor beta chain sequence. The antigen remains undetermined. The CDR3 is made up of 14 amino acids. V dropped 1 base and J dropped 4 bases, with 10 bases sitting between them. The germline V gene has CDR1 SNHLY and CDR2 FYNNEI. TCRdb passed the 5' RACE reads through MiXCR, listing each CDR3 protein once. The sample includes 350,000 to 450,000 distinct CDR3 sequences, approximately 25% seen only once; the top ten take about 10%. These data belong to a study of T-cell memory formation after mild COVID-19. Notes on the study in general: Some clones that responded were present in memory (sampled pre-infection), which suggests cross-reactive memory joined.

Sequencing was done on a sample of PBMCs or a T cell subset sorted from them (not recorded which). This clonotype was sampled from an adult woman who had mild COVID-19 (a few samples of this study predate the infection). Cell type and time point are not known. The genes are TRBV2 and TRBJ2-5; tentative D call: TRBD2 (5 bases). The CDR3 nucleotides read TGTGCCAGCAGTGAAGGGCTAGCTTTAGAGACCCAGTACTTC. Translated, it gives CASSEGLALETQYF.